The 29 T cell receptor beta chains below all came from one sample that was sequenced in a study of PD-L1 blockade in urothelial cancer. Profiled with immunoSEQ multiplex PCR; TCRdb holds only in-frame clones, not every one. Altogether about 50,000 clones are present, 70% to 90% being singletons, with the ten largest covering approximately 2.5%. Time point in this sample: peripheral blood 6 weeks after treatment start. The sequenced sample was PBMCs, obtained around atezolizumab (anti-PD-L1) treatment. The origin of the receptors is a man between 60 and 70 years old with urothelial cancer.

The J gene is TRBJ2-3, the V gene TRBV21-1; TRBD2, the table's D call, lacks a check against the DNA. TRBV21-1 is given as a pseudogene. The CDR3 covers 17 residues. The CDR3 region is CASSTLRFPDRGDTQYF. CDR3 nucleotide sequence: TGTGCCAGCAGCACCCTGAGGTTCCCAGATCGTGGCGATACGCAGTATTTT.

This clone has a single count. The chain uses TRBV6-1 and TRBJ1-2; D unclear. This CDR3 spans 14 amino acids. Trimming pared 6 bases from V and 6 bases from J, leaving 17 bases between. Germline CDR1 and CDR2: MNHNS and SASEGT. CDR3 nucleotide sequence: TGTGCCAGCAGATCGGACGGAGGCGGTAATGGCTACACCTTC. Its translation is CASRSDGGGNGYTF.

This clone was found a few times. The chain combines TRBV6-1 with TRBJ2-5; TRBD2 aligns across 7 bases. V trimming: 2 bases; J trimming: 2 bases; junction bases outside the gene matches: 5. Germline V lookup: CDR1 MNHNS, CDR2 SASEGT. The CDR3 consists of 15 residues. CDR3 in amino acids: CASSEIGRVQETQYF. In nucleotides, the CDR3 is TGTGCCAGCAGTGAAATAGGGAGGGTTCAAGAGACCCAGTACTTC.

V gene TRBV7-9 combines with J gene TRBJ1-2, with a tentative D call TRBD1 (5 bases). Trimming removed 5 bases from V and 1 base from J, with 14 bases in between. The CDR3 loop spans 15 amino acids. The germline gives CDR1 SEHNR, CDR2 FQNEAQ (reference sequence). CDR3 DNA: TGTGCCAGCAGCGTGACCGGGACTCATAACTATGGCTACACCTTC. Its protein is CASSVTGTHNYGYTF. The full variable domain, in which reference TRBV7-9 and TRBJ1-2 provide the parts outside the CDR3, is DTGVSQNPRHKITKRGQNVTFRCDPISEHNRLYWYRQTLGQGPEFLTYFQNEAQLEKSRLLSDRFSAERPKGSFSTLEIQRTEQGDSAMYLCASSVTGTHNYGYTFGSGTRLTVV.

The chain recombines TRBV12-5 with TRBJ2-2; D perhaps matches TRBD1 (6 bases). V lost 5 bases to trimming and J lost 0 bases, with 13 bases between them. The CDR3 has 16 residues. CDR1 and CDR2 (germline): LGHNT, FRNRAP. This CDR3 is CASGLSRGTNTGELFF. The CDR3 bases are TGTGCTAGTGGTCTATCCAGGGGAACGAACACCGGGGAGCTGTTTTTT.

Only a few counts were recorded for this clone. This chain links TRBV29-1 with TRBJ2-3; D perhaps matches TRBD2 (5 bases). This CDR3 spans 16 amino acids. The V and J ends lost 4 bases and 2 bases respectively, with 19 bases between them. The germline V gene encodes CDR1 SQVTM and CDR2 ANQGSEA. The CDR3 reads CSVGKGAPRNTDTQYF. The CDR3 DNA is TGCAGCGTTGGGAAGGGAGCCCCCCGGAACACAGATACGCAGTATTTT.

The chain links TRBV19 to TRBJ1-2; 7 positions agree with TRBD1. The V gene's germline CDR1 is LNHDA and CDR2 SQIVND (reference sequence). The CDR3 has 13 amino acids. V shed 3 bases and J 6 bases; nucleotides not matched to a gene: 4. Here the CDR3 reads CASSIGRGNGYTF. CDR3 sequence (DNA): TGTGCCAGTAGTATCGGCAGGGGGAATGGCTACACCTTC.

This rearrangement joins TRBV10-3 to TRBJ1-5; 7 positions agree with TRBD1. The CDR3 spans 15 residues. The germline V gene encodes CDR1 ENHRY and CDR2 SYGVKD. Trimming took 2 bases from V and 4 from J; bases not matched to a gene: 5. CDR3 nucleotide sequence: TGTGCCATCAGTGAGAACCCACAGGGGAATCAGCCCCAGCATTTT. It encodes CAISENPQGNQPQHF.

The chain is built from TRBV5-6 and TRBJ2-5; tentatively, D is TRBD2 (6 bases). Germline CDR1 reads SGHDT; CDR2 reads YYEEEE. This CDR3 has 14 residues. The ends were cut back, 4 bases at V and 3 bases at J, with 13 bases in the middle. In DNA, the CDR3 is TGTGCCAGCAGCGGTGGTGGGGGGAAAGAGACCCAGTACTTC. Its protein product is CASSGGGGKETQYF.

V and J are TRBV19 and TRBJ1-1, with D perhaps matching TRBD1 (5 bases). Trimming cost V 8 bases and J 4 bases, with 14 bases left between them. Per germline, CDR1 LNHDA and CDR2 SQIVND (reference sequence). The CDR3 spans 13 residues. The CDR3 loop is CASDPGPSTEAFF. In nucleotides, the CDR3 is TGTGCCAGTGACCCAGGGCCTTCCACTGAAGCTTTCTTT.

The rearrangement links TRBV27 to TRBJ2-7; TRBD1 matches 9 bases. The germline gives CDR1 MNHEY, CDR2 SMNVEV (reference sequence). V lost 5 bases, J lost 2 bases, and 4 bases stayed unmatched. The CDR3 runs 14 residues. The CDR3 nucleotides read TGTGCCAGCAGTAAAGACAGGGGGACCTACGAGCAGTACTTC. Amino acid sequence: CASSKDRGTYEQYF.

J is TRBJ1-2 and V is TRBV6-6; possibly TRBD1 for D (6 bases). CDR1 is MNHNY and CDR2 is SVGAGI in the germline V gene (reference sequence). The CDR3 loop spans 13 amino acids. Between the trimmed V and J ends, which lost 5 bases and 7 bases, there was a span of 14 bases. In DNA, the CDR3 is TGTGCCAGCAGTGGAACACAGGGTATTGGCTACACCTTC. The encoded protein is CASSGTQGIGYTF.

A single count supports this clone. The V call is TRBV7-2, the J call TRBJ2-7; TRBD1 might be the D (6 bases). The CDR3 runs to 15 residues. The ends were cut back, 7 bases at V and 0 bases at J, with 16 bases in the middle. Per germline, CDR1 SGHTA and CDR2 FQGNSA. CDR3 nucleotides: TGTGCCAGCACCTCAAATTGGGGGCCCTCCTACGAGCAGTACTTC. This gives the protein CASTSNWGPSYEQYF.

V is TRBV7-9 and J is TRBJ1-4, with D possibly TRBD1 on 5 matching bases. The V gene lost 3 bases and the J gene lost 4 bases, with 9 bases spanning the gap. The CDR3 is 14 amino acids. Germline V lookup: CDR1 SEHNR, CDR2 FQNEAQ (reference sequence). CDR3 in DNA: TGTGCCAGCAGCTTCGGCAGGGTTAATGAAAAACTGTTTTTT. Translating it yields CASSFGRVNEKLFF.

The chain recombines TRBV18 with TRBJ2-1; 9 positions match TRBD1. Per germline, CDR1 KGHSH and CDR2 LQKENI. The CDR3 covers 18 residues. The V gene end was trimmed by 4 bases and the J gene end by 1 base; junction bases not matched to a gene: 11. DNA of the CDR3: TGTGCCAGCTCACTGAAATCAGCCGGGACAGGGTCCTACAATGAGCAGTTCTTC. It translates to CASSLKSAGTGSYNEQFF.

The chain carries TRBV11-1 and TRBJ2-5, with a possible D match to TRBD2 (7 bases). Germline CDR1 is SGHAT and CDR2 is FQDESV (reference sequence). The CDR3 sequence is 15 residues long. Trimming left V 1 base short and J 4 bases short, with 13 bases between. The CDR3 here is CASSLDSGGGETQYF. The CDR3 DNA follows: TGTGCCAGCAGCTTAGACTCGGGGGGCGGAGAGACCCAGTACTTC. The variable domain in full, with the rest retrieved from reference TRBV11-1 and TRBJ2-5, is EAEVAQSPRYKITEKSQAVAFWCDPISGHATLYWYRQILGQGPELLVQFQDESVVDDSQLPKDRFSAERLKGVDSTLKIQPAELGDSAMYLCASSLDSGGGETQYFGPGTRLLVL.

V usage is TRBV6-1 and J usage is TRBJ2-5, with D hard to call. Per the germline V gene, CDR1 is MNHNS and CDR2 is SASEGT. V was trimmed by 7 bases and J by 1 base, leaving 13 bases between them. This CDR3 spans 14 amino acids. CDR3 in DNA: TGTGCCAGCACTGCGATCGGAGTCCAAGAGACCCAGTACTTC. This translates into CASTAIGVQETQYF.

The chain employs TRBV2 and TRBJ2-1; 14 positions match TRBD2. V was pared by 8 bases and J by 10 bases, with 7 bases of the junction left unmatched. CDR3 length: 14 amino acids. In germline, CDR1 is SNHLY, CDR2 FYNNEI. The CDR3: CASRPGLAGVEQFF. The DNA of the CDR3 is TGTGCCAGCCGCCCGGGACTAGCGGGAGTGGAGCAGTTCTTC.

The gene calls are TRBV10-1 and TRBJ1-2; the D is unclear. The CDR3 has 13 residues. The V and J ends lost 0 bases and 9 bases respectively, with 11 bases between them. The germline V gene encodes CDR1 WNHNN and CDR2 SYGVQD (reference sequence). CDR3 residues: CASSESGSRSYTF. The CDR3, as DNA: TGCGCCAGCAGTGAGTCGGGGAGCAGAAGCTACACCTTC.

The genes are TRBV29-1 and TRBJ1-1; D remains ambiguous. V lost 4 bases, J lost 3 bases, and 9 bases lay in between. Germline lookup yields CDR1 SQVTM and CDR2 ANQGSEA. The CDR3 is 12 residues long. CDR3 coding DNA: TGCAGCGTTGGTCACGGAGACACTGAAGCTTTCTTT. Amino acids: CSVGHGDTEAFF.

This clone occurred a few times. The CDR3 sequence: CAWKDSLNTEAFF. The CDR3 coding sequence is TGTGCCTGGAAGGACAGCTTGAACACTGAAGCTTTCTTT. J is TRBJ1-1 and V is TRBV30; tentatively, D is TRBD1 (6 bases). Looked up from germline, CDR1 is GTSNPN and CDR2 is SVGIG (reference sequence). The CDR3 has 13 amino acids. The V end lost 4 bases, the J end lost 0 bases, and 9 bases lay between the germline ends.

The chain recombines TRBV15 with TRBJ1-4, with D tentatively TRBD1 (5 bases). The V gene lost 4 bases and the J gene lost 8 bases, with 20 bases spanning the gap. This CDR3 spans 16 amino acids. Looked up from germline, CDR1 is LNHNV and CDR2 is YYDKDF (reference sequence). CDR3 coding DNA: TGTGCCACCAGCATTTTCATGGGGACTGTCGGAGAAAAACTGTTTTTT. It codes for CATSIFMGTVGEKLFF.

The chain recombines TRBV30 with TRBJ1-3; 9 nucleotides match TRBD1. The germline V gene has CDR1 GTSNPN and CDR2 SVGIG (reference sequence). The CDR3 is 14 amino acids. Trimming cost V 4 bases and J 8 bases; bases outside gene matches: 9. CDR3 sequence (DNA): TGTGCCTGGAATAACAGGGGGCTCAAGGACACCATATATTTT. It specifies CAWNNRGLKDTIYF.

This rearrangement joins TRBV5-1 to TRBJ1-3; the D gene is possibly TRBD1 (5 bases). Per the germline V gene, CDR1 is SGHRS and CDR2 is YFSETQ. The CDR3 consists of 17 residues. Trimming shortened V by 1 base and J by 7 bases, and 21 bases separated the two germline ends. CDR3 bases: TGCGCCAGCAGCTTGTCCGGGACCCCTAGGAGCGGGAACACCATATATTTT. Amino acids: CASSLSGTPRSGNTIYF.

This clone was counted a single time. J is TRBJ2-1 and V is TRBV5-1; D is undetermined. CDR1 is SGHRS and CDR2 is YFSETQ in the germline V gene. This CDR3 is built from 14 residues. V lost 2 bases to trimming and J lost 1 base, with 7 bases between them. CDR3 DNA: TGCGCCAGCAGCTTCGAGGCGTCCTACAATGAGCAGTTCTTC. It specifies CASSFEASYNEQFF.

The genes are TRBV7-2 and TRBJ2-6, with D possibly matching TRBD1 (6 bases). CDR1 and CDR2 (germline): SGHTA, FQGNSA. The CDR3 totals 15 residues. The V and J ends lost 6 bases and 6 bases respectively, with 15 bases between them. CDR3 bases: TGTGCCAGCAGTTTAACAGGGATGCAGGCCAACGTCCTGACTTTC. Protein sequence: CASSLTGMQANVLTF.

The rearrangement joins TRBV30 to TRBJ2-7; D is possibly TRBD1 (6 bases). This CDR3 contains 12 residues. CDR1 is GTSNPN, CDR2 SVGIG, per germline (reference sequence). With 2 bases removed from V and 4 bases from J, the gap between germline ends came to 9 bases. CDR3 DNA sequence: TGTGCCTGGAGTCAGGGGCATTACGAGCAGTACTTC. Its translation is CAWSQGHYEQYF.

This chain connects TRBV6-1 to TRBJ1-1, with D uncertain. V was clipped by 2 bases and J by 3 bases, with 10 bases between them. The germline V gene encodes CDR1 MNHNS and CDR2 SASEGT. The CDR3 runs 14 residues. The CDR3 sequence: CASSENTIYTEAFF. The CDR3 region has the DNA TGTGCCAGCAGTGAAAACACTATATACACTGAAGCTTTCTTT.

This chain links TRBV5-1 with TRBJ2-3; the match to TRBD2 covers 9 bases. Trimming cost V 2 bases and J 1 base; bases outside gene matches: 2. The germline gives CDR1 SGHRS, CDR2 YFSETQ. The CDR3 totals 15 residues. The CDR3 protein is CASSFSGGRTDTQYF. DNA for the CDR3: TGCGCCAGCAGCTTTAGCGGGGGCCGCACAGATACGCAGTATTTT.